A selection of T cell receptor beta chains follows, all from one sample in a study of T cell responses to AZD1222 COVID-19 vaccine. The data were produced by immunoSEQ multiplex PCR, yet TCRdb's version contains in-frame clones alone and is incomplete. The data hold 120,000 to 150,000 clones, with around 90% observed a single time. The sequencing used peripheral blood, collected 28 days after the second dose of the MenACWY control vaccine. The origin of the receptors is an adult who received the MenACWY meningococcal vaccine as a control. The CDR3 runs from the conserved cysteine through the conserved F or W. The D gene is left open where the match is weak. Only some rows state a clone size, as once, few, many or a class for expanded clones.

j_gene,v_gene,d_gene,abundance,CDR3aa,CDR3nt
TRBJ2-5,TRBV29-1,TRBD2,NA,CSVVTSGGETQYF,TGCAGCGTTGTCACTAGCGGGGGGGAGACCCAGTACTTC
TRBJ1-2,TRBV19,NA,NA,CASSSGVNYGYTF,TGTGCCAGTAGTTCCGGGGTTAACTATGGCTACACCTTC
TRBJ2-1,TRBV3-1/TRBV3-2,TRBD2,NA,CASSQVAGTYNEQFF,TGTGCCAGCAGCCAGGTAGCGGGGACCTACAATGAGCAGTTCTTC
TRBJ1-1,TRBV7-9,NA,NA,CASSLGGAHTEAFF,TGTGCCAGCAGCTTAGGGGGGGCCCACACTGAAGCTTTCTTT
TRBJ1-4,TRBV7-9,NA,once,CASSSGGSGEKLFF,TGTGCCAGCAGCTCCGGGGGATCGGGTGAAAAACTGTTTTTT
TRBJ2-5,TRBV6-5,TRBD1,NA,CASSYSWTGLQETQYF,TGTGCCAGCAGTTACTCATGGACAGGGCTGCAAGAGACCCAGTACTTC
TRBJ1-1,TRBV30,TRBD1,NA,CAWSVLGTGRNTEAFF,TGTGCCTGGAGTGTACTTGGGACAGGGCGGAACACTGAAGCTTTCTTT
TRBJ1-5,TRBV18,NA,NA,CASSLGQPLQPQHF,TGTGCCAGCTCACTAGGACAGCCCCTACAGCCCCAGCATTTT
TRBJ1-1,TRBV20-1,NA,NA,CSASAWGGAEAFF,TGCAGTGCTAGTGCGTGGGGGGGGGCTGAAGCTTTCTTT
TRBJ1-4,TRBV6-5,TRBD1,NA,CASSYLTGDNEKLFF,TGTGCCAGCAGTTACTTGACAGGGGATAATGAAAAACTGTTTTTT
TRBJ2-1,TRBV29-1,NA,NA,CSVEYGGAAYNEQFF,TGCAGCGTTGAATACGGAGGGGCGGCCTACAATGAGCAGTTCTTC
TRBJ2-5,TRBV4-3,NA,NA,CASSQDGWLETQYF,TGCGCCAGCAGCCAAGACGGATGGCTAGAGACCCAGTACTTC
TRBJ1-1,TRBV5-1,TRBD1,few,CASSLGGQQNTEAFF,TGCGCCAGCAGCTTGGGGGGACAGCAGAACACTGAAGCTTTCTTT
TRBJ1-4,TRBV5-5,NA,NA,CASSRRAGATNEKLFF,TGTGCCAGCAGCCGCCGGGCGGGGGCAACTAATGAAAAACTGTTTTTT
TRBJ2-1,TRBV27,NA,NA,CASSSLGGTNGYNEQFF,TGTGCCAGCAGTTCCTTAGGGGGGACTAACGGTTACAATGAGCAGTTCTTC
TRBJ1-2,TRBV2,NA,NA,CASSERVGGYTF,TGTGCCAGCAGTGAACGGGTGGGTGGCTACACCTTC
TRBJ1-1,TRBV5-6,NA,NA,CASSLVGATEAFF,TGTGCCAGCAGCTTGGTGGGGGCGACTGAAGCTTTCTTT
TRBJ1-2,TRBV4-1,NA,once,CASSQGSPYGYTF,TGCGCCAGCAGCCAAGGGTCACCCTATGGCTACACCTTC
TRBJ1-1,TRBV6-5,TRBD1,NA,CASRKNRGNTEAFF,TGTGCCAGCAGAAAAAACAGGGGGAACACTGAAGCTTTCTTT
TRBJ1-4,TRBV28,TRBD1,NA,CASIDRGSEKLFF,TGTGCCAGCATCGACAGGGGGAGTGAAAAACTGTTTTTT
TRBJ1-5,TRBV27,NA,once,CASSFRNSNQPQHF,TGTGCCAGCAGTTTCCGTAATAGCAATCAGCCCCAGCATTTT
TRBJ2-5,TRBV2,NA,NA,CASTLGGTRGETQYF,TGTGCCAGCACCCTAGGGGGAACCCGAGGAGAGACCCAGTACTTC
TRBJ2-4,TRBV6-2/TRBV6-3,TRBD2,NA,CASSPLTSGSKNIQYF,TGTGCCAGCAGCCCCCTGACTAGCGGGAGTAAAAACATTCAGTACTTC
TRBJ2-5,TRBV5-1,TRBD1,NA,CASVFDRGFETQYF,TGCGCCAGCGTCTTCGACAGGGGGTTTGAGACCCAGTACTTC
TRBJ1-1,TRBV29-1,NA,NA,CSVEVLGSGGTEAFF,TGCAGCGTTGAAGTACTTGGGAGTGGAGGGACTGAAGCTTTCTTT
TRBJ1-1,TRBV4-2,TRBD1,NA,CASSSGQLNTEAFF,TGTGCCAGCAGCTCGGGACAGTTGAACACTGAAGCTTTCTTT
TRBJ1-4,TRBV5-1,NA,NA,CASSGSPNEKLFF,TGCGCCAGCAGCGGGAGCCCTAATGAAAAACTGTTTTTT
TRBJ2-4,TRBV7-3,NA,few,CASSQLGGSDIQYF,TGTGCCAGCAGCCAACTAGGGGGTTCGGACATTCAGTACTTC
TRBJ2-2,TRBV28,TRBD2,once,CASSSSGASGSSGELFF,TGTGCCAGCAGTTCCTCCGGGGCTAGCGGGAGCAGCGGGGAGCTGTTTTTT
TRBJ2-5,TRBV28,NA,NA,CASRDRLETQYF,TGTGCCAGTAGAGACAGATTGGAGACCCAGTACTTC
TRBJ1-2,TRBV9,NA,NA,CASSVGQPPRNYGYTF,TGTGCCAGCAGCGTAGGACAGCCGCCACGCAACTATGGCTACACCTTC
TRBJ1-1,TRBV7-3,NA,NA,CASSLSGNTEAFF,TGTGCCAGCAGCTTAAGTGGGAACACTGAAGCTTTCTTT
TRBJ2-3,TRBV4-3,TRBD2,NA,CASSRGTSGTDTQYF,TGCGCCAGCAGCAGGGGGACTAGCGGCACAGATACGCAGTATTTT
TRBJ2-1,TRBV7-2,NA,NA,CASSLMRQLSSYNEQFF,TGTGCCAGCAGCTTAATGCGGCAGTTAAGCTCCTACAATGAGCAGTTCTTC
TRBJ2-1,TRBV5-6,TRBD2,NA,CASSLGSGRVHEQFF,TGTGCCAGCAGCTTGGGGAGCGGGAGAGTTCATGAGCAGTTCTTC
TRBJ1-5,TRBV6-2/TRBV6-3,TRBD1,NA,CASSYGTGGLPQHF,TGTGCCAGCAGTTACGGGACAGGGGGCCTGCCCCAGCATTTT
TRBJ1-5,TRBV7-8,NA,once,CASSPYNQPQHF,TGTGCCAGCAGCCCGTACAATCAGCCCCAGCATTTT
TRBJ1-1,TRBV19,NA,NA,CASSLGGATTEAFF,TGTGCCAGTAGCCTCGGGGGCGCGACCACTGAAGCTTTCTTT
TRBJ1-2,TRBV6-1,NA,NA,CASSERWDGYTF,TGTGCCAGCAGTGAAAGGTGGGATGGCTACACCTTC
TRBJ1-5,TRBV2,NA,NA,CASRTGRSQSAQHF,TGTGCCAGCAGGACTGGGCGATCACAATCGGCCCAGCATTTT
TRBJ2-7,TRBV7-2,NA,NA,CASSLDGRDAAYEQYF,TGTGCCAGCAGCTTAGATGGGCGCGACGCAGCCTACGAGCAGTACTTC
TRBJ1-1,TRBV6-5,NA,NA,CASSREYGGTEAFF,TGTGCCAGCTCTAGGGAGTACGGGGGCACTGAAGCTTTCTTT
TRBJ2-4,TRBV24-1,NA,NA,CATSDPGDIQYF,TGTGCCACCAGTGACCCAGGGGACATTCAGTACTTC
TRBJ1-1,TRBV4-3,NA,NA,CASSKLRFGSTEAFF,TGCGCCAGCAGCAAACTCCGATTTGGAAGCACTGAAGCTTTCTTT
TRBJ1-5,TRBV6-5,NA,NA,CASSNGLQGGQPQHF,TGTGCCAGCAGCAACGGACTTCAGGGAGGACAGCCCCAGCATTTT
TRBJ2-1,TRBV30,TRBD1,few,CALGQGDYNEQFF,TGTGCCTTGGGGCAGGGGGATTACAATGAGCAGTTCTTC
TRBJ1-3,TRBV7-9,TRBD1,NA,CASSADRELSGNTIYF,TGTGCCAGCAGCGCAGACAGGGAGCTGTCTGGAAACACCATATATTTT
TRBJ1-1,TRBV5-1,NA,NA,CASGHGPTEAFF,TGCGCCAGCGGGCACGGGCCCACTGAAGCTTTCTTT
TRBJ2-2,TRBV4-2,NA,once,CASSQVAGELFF,TGTGCCAGCAGCCAAGTGGCCGGGGAGCTGTTTTTT
TRBJ1-1,TRBV9,NA,NA,CASSVDTGGPEAFF,TGTGCCAGCAGCGTAGATACCGGGGGGCCTGAAGCTTTCTTT
TRBJ2-7,TRBV4-2,NA,NA,CASSQGPPYEQYF,TGTGCCAGCAGCCAAGGCCCCCCCTACGAGCAGTACTTC
TRBJ1-1,TRBV7-9,NA,NA,CASSLNRPNTEAFF,TGTGCCAGCAGCTTAAACCGCCCGAACACTGAAGCTTTCTTT
TRBJ1-2,TRBV6-5,NA,NA,CASSPSRGGYGYTF,TGTGCCAGCAGTCCCTCTAGGGGCGGCTATGGCTACACCTTC